This T cell receptor beta chain was identified during a study of shared clonotypes between healthy human individuals. V lost 4 bases and J 2 bases, leaving 20 bases between the germline ends. This CDR3 spans 17 amino acids. Germline values: CDR1 SGHRS, CDR2 YFSETQ. Adults of Caucasian background living in Nashville, Tennessee made up all donors. The CD4+ fraction was divided into a CD45RA+ naive subset and a CD45RA-negative memory subset. Deep level was the assay's run setting. Genomic DNA belonging to each subset was distributed in equal measure over several immunoSEQ plates. Only in-frame clones appear in the TCRdb table, and some are missing; sequencing was by immunoSEQ multiplex PCR. The sample has about a million clones, 65% to 80% seen once; the top ten hold 1.4% to 1.5%.

The source is a man aged 18 to 29 in good health. Sequencing was carried out using memory CD4+ T cells sorted from blood. Specified subset: CD45RA-negative fraction. The genes are TRBV5-1 and TRBJ2-3, with unresolved D. The DNA for the CDR3 is TGCGCCAGCAGCAACGTACGGGTTCTCCACCCCACAGATACGCAGTATTTT. Translation: CASSNVRVLHPTDTQYF.